Each of the 30 T cell receptor beta chains below was sequenced from the same sample in a study of early T cells in non-severe SARS-CoV-2 infection. TCRdb itself ran the 5' RACE reads through MiXCR, one entry per CDR3 protein. The sample carries fewer than 50,000 distinct CDR3 sequences, over 5% recorded once. The sample consisted of whole blood. Receptors were obtained from an adult who was a healthcare worker with PCR-confirmed SARS-CoV-2 infection or an uninfected control (not recorded which).

The rearrangement links TRBV10-2 to TRBJ2-3, with D perhaps TRBD1 (6 bases). Germline V gene sequence: CDR1 WSHSY, CDR2 SAAADI. Trimming pared 6 bases from V and 6 bases from J, leaving 19 bases between. This CDR3 contains 15 residues. CDR3 DNA: TGCGCCAGCAGAGAAGGGCCTACAGGGTCGGATACGCAGTATTTT. It yields the protein CASREGPTGSDTQYF.

This clonotype has a handful of counts. The chain joins TRBV11-2 to TRBJ2-3; TRBD2 matches at 9 bases. J was trimmed by 3 bases and V by 0 bases; bases with no gene match: 4. Germline V CDR1 and CDR2: SGHAT, FQNNGV. This CDR3 spans 16 amino acids. The CDR3 loop reads CASSLEAGGPTDTQYF. CDR3 DNA sequence: TGTGCCAGCAGCTTAGAGGCGGGGGGGCCGACAGATACGCAGTATTTT.

The chain uses TRBV5-1 and TRBJ1-5; D remains unclear. The CDR3 contains 14 residues. V was cut by 0 bases and J by 3 bases, with 7 bases left in between. The germline CDR1 and CDR2 sequences are SGHRS and YFSETQ. The CDR3 DNA reads as TGCGCCAGCAGCTTGGGTCTCGACAATCAGCCCCAGCATTTT. Translating it yields CASSLGLDNQPQHF.

This clonotype was observed a few times. This chain links TRBV12-3 or TRBV12-4 with TRBJ2-2; no reliable D call. Trimming cost V 5 bases and J 4 bases, with 5 bases left between them. There are 12 residues in the CDR3. CDR3: CASSRGTGELFF. CDR3 sequence (DNA): TGTGCCAGCAGTCGTGGCACCGGGGAGCTGTTTTTT.

This clonotype was recorded a few times. V gene TRBV21-1 combines with J gene TRBJ2-3; the table's D call, TRBD1, was not checked against the DNA. TRBV21-1 is designated a pseudogene. The CDR3 covers 14 residues. CDR3 sequence: CASSQPGSTDTQYF. The CDR3 DNA follows: TGTGCCAGCAGCCAACCGGGGTCCACAGATACGCAGTATTTT.

This clonotype was counted many times. The chain joins TRBV20-1 to TRBJ2-1, with D uncertain. This CDR3 comprises 14 residues. Germline V gene data show CDR1 as DFQATT and CDR2 as SNEGSKA (reference sequence). Deletions cut 6 bases from V and 5 bases from J, with 17 bases between. The CDR3 DNA reads as TGCAGTGCGGGCCCACAGCGTATTCACAATGAGCAGTTCTTC. Protein: CSAGPQRIHNEQFF.

This clonotype showed up many times. V is TRBV20-1 and J is TRBJ2-7, with unresolved D. Trimming took off 3 bases at V and 2 bases at J, with 8 bases between the two ends. Germline CDR1 and CDR2: DFQATT and SNEGSKA (reference sequence). This CDR3 comprises 12 residues. The CDR3 nucleotides are TGCAGTGCTAGCAACCCCGCCTACGAGCAGTACTTC. Protein product: CSASNPAYEQYF.

This clonotype came up a few times. This sequence joins TRBV4-2 and TRBJ2-7, with 7 positions matching TRBD2. V gave up 2 bases and J gave up 0 bases; unmatched junction bases: 7. CDR1 is LGHNA and CDR2 is YNFKEQ in the germline V gene. The CDR3 runs 16 residues. The CDR3 sequence: CASSQRSRGSSYEQYF. The CDR3 nucleotides are TGTGCCAGCAGCCAAAGGTCGCGGGGGAGCTCCTACGAGCAGTACTTC.

This clonotype was seen more than once but under ten times. The chain has TRBV19 and TRBJ1-6; D may be TRBD1 (5 bases). The CDR3 sequence is 14 residues long. CDR1 is LNHDA and CDR2 is SQIVND in the germline V gene (reference sequence). Trimming removed 5 bases at V and 7 bases at J, with 12 bases between. Here the CDR3 DNA reads TGTGCCAGTAGTCAAGGACAAGACAATTCACCCCTCCACTTT. Its protein product is CASSQGQDNSPLHF. The complete variable domain, with remaining parts taken from reference TRBV19 and TRBJ1-6, reads DGGITQSPKYLFRKEGQNVTLSCEQNLNHDAMYWYRQDPGQGLRLIYYSQIVNDFQKGDIAEGYSVSREKKESFPLTVTSAQKNPTAFYLCASSQGQDNSPLHFGNGTRLTVT.

This clonotype has at least ten counts. This chain uses TRBV9 with TRBJ1-3; the D gene is possibly TRBD1 (6 bases). The germline gives CDR1 SGDLS, CDR2 YYNGEE. Trimming took 4 bases from V and 0 from J, leaving 11 bases between them. CDR3 length: 15 amino acids. In DNA form, the CDR3 reads TGTGCCAGCAGCACGCAGGGGAGCTCTGGAAACACCATATATTTT. This translates into CASSTQGSSGNTIYF.

The CDR3 is CASTYTDNEQFF. The CDR3 nucleotides read TGTGCCAGCACCTACACGGACAATGAGCAGTTCTTC. The rearrangement uses TRBV12-3 or TRBV12-4 and TRBJ2-1; D remains ambiguous. Trimming removed 7 bases from V and 5 bases from J, with 9 bases in between. CDR3 length: 12 amino acids.

The V call is TRBV19, the J call TRBJ1-2; 11 bases map to TRBD1. V was pared by 6 bases and J by 8 bases, with 11 bases of the junction left unmatched. This CDR3 has 15 amino acids. The germline V gene encodes CDR1 LNHDA and CDR2 SQIVND (reference sequence). The CDR3 DNA reads TGTGCCAGTAGACCCCGGACAGGGGGCCTTTGGGGCTACACCTTC. Translation gives CASRPRTGGLWGYTF.

This clonotype was observed a few times. The chain joins TRBV2 to TRBJ1-5, with 9 bases lining up with TRBD1. CDR3 length: 15 residues. Germline V gene sequence: CDR1 SNHLY, CDR2 FYNNEI. Losses at the gene ends were 5 bases for V and 2 bases for J; bases not matched to a gene: 4. The CDR3 here is CASSKGQGGNQPQHF. The CDR3 bases are TGTGCCAGCAGTAAGGGACAGGGAGGCAATCAGCCCCAGCATTTT.

This clonotype was found a few times. The chain couples TRBV20-1 to TRBJ2-7; D possibly matches TRBD1 or TRBD2 (6 bases each). This CDR3 has 16 residues. The ends were cut back, 4 bases at V and 1 base at J, with 20 bases in the middle. In germline, CDR1 is DFQATT, CDR2 SNEGSKA (reference sequence). DNA for the CDR3: TGCAGTGCTACCGGAGGGGGGCCAGGGAGGTCCTACGAGCAGTACTTC. Its protein product is CSATGGGPGRSYEQYF.

This clonotype was seen many times. The chain links TRBV5-1 to TRBJ2-1, with a possible D match to TRBD1 (6 bases). The V gene's germline CDR1 is SGHRS and CDR2 YFSETQ. This CDR3 region has 14 residues. V was trimmed by 0 bases and J by 12 bases, leaving 16 bases between them. CDR3 nucleotide sequence: TGCGCCAGCAGCTTGGCCCCACAACAGGGTGGGCAGTTCTTC. Protein: CASSLAPQQGGQFF.

This clonotype was found many times. The rearrangement joins TRBV29-1 to TRBJ2-7, with 8 bases lining up with TRBD1. Germline CDR1 reads SQVTM; CDR2 reads ANQGSEA. The trim removed 7 bases at V and 2 bases at J, leaving 7 bases unmatched. The CDR3 length is 13 residues. The CDR3 region is CSAEDRDTYEQYF. The CDR3 DNA sequence: TGCAGCGCTGAGGACAGGGACACCTACGAGCAGTACTTC.

This clonotype has at least ten counts. The chain is built from TRBV12-3 or TRBV12-4 and TRBJ2-7; TRBD1 is a possible D gene (6 bases). The CDR3 has 14 amino acids. Trimming stripped 6 bases from V and 1 base from J, with 13 bases between. CDR3 sequence reads: CASSPDRKSYEQYF. CDR3 in DNA: TGTGCCAGCAGCCCGGACAGAAAGTCCTACGAGCAGTACTTC.

This clonotype was detected a few times. This chain joins TRBV7-9 and TRBJ1-1; D uncertain. Per the germline V gene, CDR1 is SEHNR and CDR2 is FQNEAQ (reference sequence). V lost 7 bases and J lost 6, with 9 bases in between. CDR3 length: 11 amino acids. Written as DNA, the CDR3 is TGTGCCAGCATTCGCTCCGCTGAAGCTTTCTTT. Residues: CASIRSAEAFF.

This clonotype was picked up many times. V and J are TRBV12-3 or TRBV12-4 and TRBJ1-5, with D perhaps TRBD1 (5 bases). V lost 6 bases to trimming and J lost 0 bases, with 12 bases between them. The CDR3 consists of 15 residues. In DNA form, the CDR3 reads TGTGCCAGCAGACACGCGGGGGGTAGCAATCAGCCCCAGCATTTT. Amino acids: CASRHAGGSNQPQHF.

The genes are TRBV3-1 and TRBJ1-2; D remains unclear. This CDR3 comprises 12 residues. Trimming cost V 0 bases and J 5 bases, with 4 bases left between them. Looked up from germline, CDR1 is LGHDT and CDR2 is YNNKEL (reference sequence). CDR3 coding DNA: TGTGCCAGCAGCCAAGAAGGATATGGCTACACCTTC. Amino acids: CASSQEGYGYTF. The full variable domain, completed using reference TRBV3-1 and TRBJ1-2, is DTAVSQTPKYLVTQMGNDKSIKCEQNLGHDTMYWYKQDSKKFLKIMFSYNNKELIINETVPNRFSPKSPDKAHLNLHINSLELGDSAVYFCASSQEGYGYTFGSGTRLTVV.

This chain links TRBV7-9 with TRBJ2-1; 10 bases are shared with TRBD2. Looked up from germline, CDR1 is SEHNR and CDR2 is FQNEAQ (reference sequence). Trimming took 7 bases from V and 8 from J; bases not matched to a gene: 5. This CDR3 is 13 amino acids long. The CDR3 DNA reads TGTGCCAGCATCCTAGCGGGGGCCGATGAGCAGTTCTTC. As protein: CASILAGADEQFF.

The chain links TRBV4-1 to TRBJ1-5; the D is unclear. V was trimmed by 1 base and J by 2 bases, leaving 15 bases between them. In germline, CDR1 is MGHRA, CDR2 YSYEKL. The CDR3 is 17 residues long. The CDR3 DNA is TGCGCCAGCAGCCAAGCTGATCGAATGATCGGCAATCAGCCCCAGCATTTT. As protein: CASSQADRMIGNQPQHF.

This clonotype was counted many times. V gene TRBV5-5 combines with J gene TRBJ2-7; D may be TRBD1 (6 bases). The CDR3 extends over 16 amino acids. With 5 bases removed from V and 3 bases from J, the gap between germline ends came to 21 bases. Germline CDR1 SGHKS, CDR2 YYEKEE (reference sequence). The CDR3 loop reads CASSLGPGTQLYEQYF. The CDR3 nucleotides read TGTGCCAGCAGTTTAGGGCCCGGGACACAACTCTACGAGCAGTACTTC.

This clonotype has ten or more counts. The V and J genes are TRBV12-3 or TRBV12-4 and TRBJ2-5; 9 nucleotides line up with TRBD1. The trim removed 6 bases at V and 5 bases at J, leaving 4 bases unmatched. This CDR3 comprises 13 residues. The CDR3 spells CASRGDRAETQYF. Here the CDR3 DNA reads TGTGCCAGCAGGGGGGACAGGGCCGAGACCCAGTACTTC.

The V gene is TRBV30, the J gene TRBJ2-1; 9 bases map to TRBD2. CDR3 length equals 13 residues. Per germline, CDR1 GTSNPN and CDR2 SVGIG (reference sequence). The V segment lost 3 bases and the J segment 7 bases; nucleotides outside the gene matches: 4. This CDR3 is CAWRALAGNEQFF. Here the CDR3 DNA reads TGTGCCTGGAGGGCTCTAGCGGGGAATGAGCAGTTCTTC. Together with reference TRBV30 and TRBJ2-1, the CDR3 gives the full variable domain: SQTIHQWPATLVQPVGSPLSLECTVEGTSNPNLYWYRQAAGRGLQLLFYSVGIGQISSEVPQNLSASRPQDRQFILSSKKLLLSDSGFYLCAWRALAGNEQFFGPGTRLTVL.

This clonotype was observed many times. The rearrangement uses TRBV5-6 and TRBJ1-1, with a possible D match to TRBD1 (5 bases). The CDR3 spans 14 residues. Germline-derived CDR1 and CDR2 are SGHDT and YYEEEE. V was shortened by 3 bases and J by 1 base, with 10 bases between the two germline ends. The CDR3 region has the DNA TGTGCCAGCAGCTCGGGACTTCCGAACACTGAAGCTTTCTTT. Protein sequence: CASSSGLPNTEAFF.

There are many counts of this clonotype. The chain carries TRBV27 and TRBJ2-5; 12 bases are shared with TRBD2. The V and J ends lost 5 bases and 2 bases, in that order; junction bases with no gene match: 3. This CDR3 contains 15 residues. Germline lookup yields CDR1 MNHEY and CDR2 SMNVEV (reference sequence). CDR3: CASSQLAGGQETQYF. For the CDR3, the DNA is TGTGCCAGCAGTCAGCTAGCGGGGGGGCAAGAGACCCAGTACTTC.

This clonotype was picked up a small number of times. The J gene is TRBJ2-5, the V gene TRBV27; 7 bases align to TRBD2. Trimming took 0 bases from V and 5 from J; bases not matched to a gene: 6. CDR1 and CDR2 from the germline V gene are MNHEY and SMNVEV (reference sequence). The CDR3 extends over 15 amino acids. The CDR3 DNA reads as TGTGCCAGCAGTTTATCGTGGGAGGGTGGGGAGACCCAGTACTTC. Amino acids: CASSLSWEGGETQYF.

V usage is TRBV11-3 and J usage is TRBJ2-5; a possible D gene is TRBD2 (6 bases). Trimming removed 1 base at V and 6 bases at J, with 18 bases between. Germline CDR1 SGHNT, CDR2 YENEEA. CDR3 length: 16 amino acids. The CDR3 sequence is CASSLGPAGPTQTQYF. The DNA for the CDR3 is TGTGCCAGCAGCTTAGGACCCGCGGGACCGACACAGACCCAGTACTTC.

The rearrangement links TRBV6-6 to TRBJ2-2, with D perhaps matching TRBD2 (5 bases). V lost 5 bases, J lost 6 bases, and 19 bases lay in between. Germline CDR1 and CDR2: MNHNY and SVGAGI (reference sequence). CDR3 length: 16 residues. The CDR3 loop is CASSPRGGETPGELFF. As DNA, the CDR3 is TGTGCCAGCAGTCCCCGGGGTGGGGAAACACCCGGGGAGCTGTTTTTT.